The next 9 T cell receptor beta chains were all read from a single sample in a study of molecular identifiers for immune sequencing clone quantification. TCRdb passed the PCR reads through MiXCR, listing each CDR3 protein once. Found here are about 100,000 distinct CDR3 sequences, approximately 40% of them singletons; the top ten hold 4% to 4.5%. The sequencing sample was made of naive CD8+ T cells from blood, with Jurkat cell RNA spiked in. The subset was: FACS-sorted CD8+CD4-CCR7+CD45RA+ naive T cells. These receptors came from a human donor in good health. Some libraries in this study had Jurkat cell RNA spiked in.

This clonotype has ten or more counts. The chain combines TRBV28 with TRBJ2-7; 10 nucleotides line up with TRBD2. The V and J ends lost 5 bases and 6 bases, in that order; junction bases with no gene match: 10. Germline lookup yields CDR1 MDHEN and CDR2 SYDVKM. The CDR3 totals 15 residues. The CDR3 is CASSPPLAGGFEQYF. DNA of the CDR3: TGTGCCAGCAGTCCCCCATTAGCGGGAGGCTTCGAGCAGTACTTC.

This clonotype was seen a few times. This chain links TRBV27 with TRBJ2-7; 7 positions match TRBD2. The CDR3 runs 13 residues. CDR1 MNHEY and CDR2 SMNVEV come from the germline V gene (reference sequence). Trimming took 6 bases from V and 1 from J; bases not matched to a gene: 3. The DNA of the CDR3 is TGTGCCAGCAGACTCGGGGGGTCCTACGAGCAGTACTTC. This encodes CASRLGGSYEQYF.

V and J are TRBV28 and TRBJ2-3; possibly TRBD1 or TRBD2 for D (5 bases each). Trimming took off 2 bases at V and 5 bases at J, with 20 bases between the two ends. The CDR3 has 17 amino acids. The germline CDR1 and CDR2 sequences are MDHEN and SYDVKM. The CDR3 reads CASSLPSTRGVEDTQYF. Here the CDR3 DNA reads TGTGCCAGCAGTTTACCCTCCACTAGGGGAGTTGAAGATACGCAGTATTTT.

The chain couples TRBV4-3 to TRBJ2-3; D uncertain. CDR1 and CDR2 (germline): LGHNA, YSLEER. The length of the CDR3 is 14 residues. V was trimmed by 1 base and J by 5 bases, leaving 10 bases between them. The CDR3 protein is CASSQVARVDTQYF. In DNA form, the CDR3 reads TGCGCCAGCAGCCAAGTCGCGAGAGTAGATACGCAGTATTTT.

The rearrangement uses TRBV7-9 and TRBJ2-7; a weak D match, TRBD1 (6 bases). The germline V gene has CDR1 SEHNR and CDR2 FQNEAQ (reference sequence). Trimming stripped 5 bases from V and 3 bases from J, with 17 bases between. There are 15 residues in the CDR3. CDR3 residues: CASSPDSGPVYEQYF. The DNA of the CDR3 is TGTGCCAGCAGCCCGGACAGTGGGCCCGTCTACGAGCAGTACTTC.

This clonotype was found many times. V and J are TRBV28 and TRBJ2-7; the D is unclear. CDR1 and CDR2 from the germline V gene are MDHEN and SYDVKM. V lost 4 bases to trimming and J lost 4 bases, with 14 bases between them. The CDR3 length is 14 residues. The CDR3 bases are TGTGCCAGCAGTTCCCGATCCTTGGGGTACGAGCAGTACTTC. This translates into CASSSRSLGYEQYF.

Of note for this clonotype: A read error may be the cause here, since a much bigger clone is one base away. The chain couples TRBV11-2 to TRBJ2-1; 7 bases map to TRBD2. CDR1 is SGHAT and CDR2 is FQNNGV in the germline V gene. V trimming: 8 bases; J trimming: 8 bases; junction bases outside the gene matches: 9. The CDR3 is 13 residues long. The CDR3: CASLLSGNDEQFF. The CDR3 nucleotides read TGTGCCAGCCTCCTAAGCGGGAACGATGAGCAGTTCTTC.

Concerning this clonotype: A much larger clone differs by one base, so this may be a read error. The chain joins TRBV7-2 to TRBJ2-3; 8 bases agree with TRBD2. The V gene's germline CDR1 is SGHTA and CDR2 FQGNSA. CDR3 length: 15 residues. The V gene end was trimmed by 3 bases and the J gene end by 8 bases; junction bases not matched to a gene: 10. CDR3 coding DNA: TGTGCCAGCAGCTTTACGGGAGGGCCCGCAGGTACGCAGTATTTT. It translates to CASSFTGGPAGTQYF.

V gene TRBV19 combines with J gene TRBJ2-2; 11 nucleotides line up with TRBD1. J lost 7 bases, V lost 4 bases, and 8 bases had no gene match. The CDR3 length is 16 residues. The germline gives CDR1 LNHDA, CDR2 SQIVND (reference sequence). CDR3 in DNA: TGTGCCAGTAGTACCTGGACAGGGGGCGTTAACGGGGAGCTGTTTTTT. Its translation is CASSTWTGGVNGELFF.